In its sample, the clone carrying this T cell receptor (beta chain) was seen many times. Germline CDR1 MDHEN, CDR2 SYDVKM. The CDR3 spans 15 residues. Losses at the gene ends were 7 bases for V and 2 bases for J; bases not matched to a gene: 9. It was through 5'RACE template switching that TCR cDNA was made, with a universal primer site and UMIs added. MiXCR, applied by TCRdb to the 5' RACE reads, yields one record per CDR3 protein. There are tens of thousands of distinct CDR3 sequences in the sample; roughly 4.5% occur only once, and about half lies in the top ten. The data are from a study of T cells after yellow fever vaccination.

Sequencing used CD8+ T cells sorted from PBMCs, obtained 5 days after the yellow fever booster vaccination. This chain uses TRBV28 with TRBJ2-3, with 7 bases identical to TRBD2. This receptor was obtained from a man aged 25 to 45 who received the YFV17D yellow fever vaccine. The CDR3 DNA sequence: TGTGCCAGCACCGACCCGCGGGAGAACACAGATACGCAGTATTTT. It yields the protein CASTDPRENTDTQYF.